The 30 T cell receptor beta chains below were found in one sample sequenced in a study of blood T cell repertoires in COVID-19. The method was immunoSEQ multiplex PCR; TCRdb's version includes in-frame clones alone and lacks a portion of them. Found here are some 150,000 clones, around 85% of them singletons; the top ten hold 25% to 35%. The sequencing sample was made of peripheral blood. Source of these receptors: an older woman with acute or convalescent COVID-19.

This clone was picked up a small number of times. The V call is TRBV7-2, the J call TRBJ1-1; maybe TRBD1 (6 bases). Trimming stripped 7 bases from V and 2 bases from J, with 14 bases between. Germline V gene lookup returns CDR1 SGHTA and CDR2 FQGNSA. This CDR3 spans 14 amino acids. CDR3 sequence: CASTRGLGNTEAFF. In DNA form, the CDR3 reads TGTGCCAGCACCAGGGGCCTAGGAAACACTGAAGCTTTCTTT. The entire variable domain, with the rest obtained from reference TRBV7-2 and TRBJ1-1, is as follows: GAGVSQSPSNKVTEKGKDVELRCDPISGHTALYWYRQSLGQGLEFLIYFQGNSAPDKSGLPSDRFSAERTGGSVSTLTIQRTQQEDSAVYLCASTRGLGNTEAFFGQGTRLTVV.

The genes are TRBV5-1 and TRBJ2-4; weak D call: TRBD1 (6 bases). The CDR3 covers 16 residues. In germline, CDR1 is SGHRS, CDR2 YFSETQ. Trimming shortened V by 3 bases and J by 0 bases, and 13 bases separated the two germline ends. The CDR3 DNA sequence: TGCGCCAGCAGCTCTCAGGGGCAGGGAGCCAAAAACATTCAGTACTTC. Amino acid sequence: CASSSQGQGAKNIQYF.

The chain has TRBV6-5 and TRBJ1-2; 7 bases are a match to TRBD1. Trimming cost V 0 bases and J 0 bases; bases outside gene matches: 4. The CDR3 extends over 16 amino acids. Germline CDR1 is MNHEY and CDR2 is SVGAGI. The CDR3, as DNA: TGTGCCAGCAGTTACTCTTGGACAGGAGCTAACTATGGCTACACCTTC. It is translated as CASSYSWTGANYGYTF.

V gene TRBV5-4 combines with J gene TRBJ2-5, with 8 nucleotides matching TRBD2. CDR1 and CDR2 (germline): SGHNT, YYREEE (reference sequence). The CDR3 consists of 16 residues. The J segment lost 5 bases and the V segment lost 0 bases, leaving 9 bases of the junction unmatched. For the CDR3, the DNA is TGTGCCAGCAGCTTGGGGAGGACGGGGGGGCAGGAGACCCAGTACTTC. This sequence encodes CASSLGRTGGQETQYF. The full variable domain, its missing parts supplied by reference TRBV5-4 and TRBJ2-5, is ETGVTQSPTHLIKTRGQQVTLRCSSQSGHNTVSWYQQALGQGPQFIFQYYREEENGRGNFPPRFSGLQFPNYSSELNVNALELDDSALYLCASSLGRTGGQETQYFGPGTRLLVL.

The CDR3 loop reads CASSSTGQLDYNEQFF. The CDR3 coding sequence is TGCGCCAGCAGCTCAACCGGACAGCTTGACTACAATGAGCAGTTCTTC. The chain links TRBV5-1 to TRBJ2-1, with D maybe TRBD1 (6 bases). The CDR3 length is 16 residues. V was clipped by 3 bases and J by 3 bases, with 16 bases between them. Germline V gene data show CDR1 as SGHRS and CDR2 as YFSETQ.

The chain employs TRBV2 and TRBJ1-5, with D perhaps TRBD1 (6 bases). This CDR3 comprises 14 residues. Looked up from germline, CDR1 is SNHLY and CDR2 is FYNNEI. The V end lost 6 bases, the J end lost 7 bases, and 16 bases lay between the germline ends. The CDR3 DNA reads as TGTGCCAGCAGAGAGGACAGAGATTACCAGCCCCAGCATTTT. Translating it yields CASREDRDYQPQHF.

This chain uses TRBV3-1 (or the pseudogene TRBV3-2) with TRBJ1-5; D gene uncertain. The CDR3 is made up of 14 amino acids. V lost 1 base, J lost 0 bases, and 4 bases lay in between. Per the germline V gene, CDR1 is LGHDT and CDR2 is YNNKEL (reference sequence). CDR3 residues: CASSQAGSNQPQHF. For the CDR3, the DNA is TGTGCCAGCAGCCAAGCGGGTAGCAATCAGCCCCAGCATTTT.

This clone was found a few times. V usage is TRBV2 and J usage is TRBJ1-1; 9 nucleotides agree with TRBD1. J was trimmed by 1 base and V by 8 bases; bases with no gene match: 5. Germline CDR1 reads SNHLY; CDR2 reads FYNNEI. CDR3 length: 14 amino acids. CDR3 coding DNA: TGTGCCAGCCTTAGGGACAGGGAGAACACTGAAGCTTTCTTT. This encodes CASLRDRENTEAFF.

This chain joins TRBV18 and TRBJ2-1; 12 nucleotides match TRBD2. Germline CDR1 KGHSH, CDR2 LQKENI. V gave up 4 bases and J gave up 10 bases; unmatched junction bases: 8. The length of the CDR3 is 15 residues. The CDR3: CASSLTSGGLREQFF. CDR3 nucleotide sequence: TGTGCCAGCTCACTGACTAGCGGGGGTCTACGAGAGCAGTTCTTC.

V gene TRBV18 combines with J gene TRBJ1-4; perhaps TRBD1 as D (5 bases). This CDR3 is built from 14 residues. From germline, CDR1 is KGHSH and CDR2 LQKENI. Trimming left V 3 bases short and J 6 bases short, with 11 bases between. CDR3 region: CASSPRVGDEKLFF. CDR3 nucleotides: TGTGCCAGCTCACCCAGGGTTGGTGATGAAAAACTGTTTTTT.

The V and J genes are TRBV18 and TRBJ1-4; 8 bases are shared with TRBD1. CDR3 length: 16 amino acids. Trimming took 2 bases from V and 3 from J; bases not matched to a gene: 5. Germline CDR1 KGHSH, CDR2 LQKENI. The CDR3 region is CASSPDQGAANEKLFF. CDR3 sequence (DNA): TGTGCCAGCTCACCAGATCAGGGGGCTGCTAATGAAAAACTGTTTTTT.

This clone has a single count. V is TRBV7-9 and J is TRBJ1-4, with D perhaps matching TRBD1 (5 bases). Trimming removed 6 bases at V and 0 bases at J, with 11 bases between. Germline V gene data show CDR1 as SEHNR and CDR2 as FQNEAQ (reference sequence). The CDR3 has 15 residues. The CDR3 DNA reads as TGTGCCAGCAGTTTCGGGGGAGCAACTAATGAAAAACTGTTTTTT. Encoded protein: CASSFGGATNEKLFF. The complete variable domain, with remaining parts taken from reference TRBV7-9 and TRBJ1-4, reads DTGVSQNPRHKITKRGQNVTFRCDPISEHNRLYWYRQTLGQGPEFLTYFQNEAQLEKSRLLSDRFSAERPKGSFSTLEIQRTEQGDSAMYLCASSFGGATNEKLFFGSGTQLSVL.

The gene calls are TRBV13 and TRBJ1-3; TRBD1 matches 8 bases. Trimming removed 6 bases from V and 7 bases from J; junction bases left unmatched: 8. Looked up from germline, CDR1 is PRHDT and CDR2 is FYEKMQ (reference sequence). The CDR3 spans 14 residues. This CDR3 reads CASRITDRVNTIYF. The CDR3 region has the DNA TGTGCCAGCAGGATCACGGACAGGGTCAACACCATATATTTT.

The rearrangement links TRBV30 to TRBJ1-5; the D gene is possibly TRBD1 (5 bases). Germline V lookup: CDR1 GTSNPN, CDR2 SVGIG (reference sequence). This CDR3 region has 14 residues. Trimming removed 3 bases from V and 6 bases from J, with 15 bases in between. The CDR3 spells CAWRYPGPSQPQHF. CDR3 bases: TGTGCCTGGAGATATCCAGGGCCGTCTCAGCCCCAGCATTTT. The full variable domain, its missing parts supplied by reference TRBV30 and TRBJ1-5, is SQTIHQWPATLVQPVGSPLSLECTVEGTSNPNLYWYRQAAGRGLQLLFYSVGIGQISSEVPQNLSASRPQDRQFILSSKKLLLSDSGFYLCAWRYPGPSQPQHFGDGTRLSIL.

The chain carries TRBV3-1 (or the pseudogene TRBV3-2) and TRBJ1-2, with 7 bases lining up with TRBD1. This CDR3 has 14 residues. With V trimmed by 2 bases and J by 4 bases, 4 bases remained unmatched. In germline, CDR1 is LGHDT, CDR2 YNNKEL (reference sequence). CDR3 residues: CASSQSDRAYGYTF. CDR3 bases: TGTGCCAGCAGCCAATCCGACAGGGCCTATGGCTACACCTTC.

The chain combines TRBV6-1 with TRBJ1-5; D may be TRBD1 (5 bases). The CDR3 is 15 amino acids. From germline, CDR1 is MNHNS and CDR2 SASEGT. Trimming pared 2 bases from V and 4 bases from J, leaving 12 bases between. The CDR3, as DNA: TGTGCCAGCAGTGAATTCTCAGGGTTGAATCAGCCCCAGCATTTT. Translated, it gives CASSEFSGLNQPQHF.

J is TRBJ1-4 and V is TRBV6-5; D may be TRBD1 (5 bases). Between the trimmed V and J ends, which lost 2 bases and 7 bases, there was a span of 8 bases. From germline, CDR1 is MNHEY and CDR2 SVGAGI. The length of the CDR3 is 13 residues. The CDR3 region is CASSYRGGEKLFF. The CDR3 DNA reads as TGTGCCAGCAGTTACAGGGGAGGTGAAAAACTGTTTTTT.

The chain employs TRBV28 and TRBJ1-5; 10 bases are shared with TRBD1. V lost 7 bases and J lost 1; bases outside the gene matches: 1. This CDR3 region has 14 residues. Germline V gene sequence: CDR1 MDHEN, CDR2 SYDVKM. The CDR3: CASTGQGSNQPQHF. For the CDR3, the DNA is TGTGCCAGCACGGGACAGGGGAGCAATCAGCCCCAGCATTTT.

The chain combines TRBV6-6 with TRBJ2-3; 7 nucleotides agree with TRBD2. With 3 bases clipped from V and 2 bases from J, the junction kept 5 bases outside the gene matches. Germline V gives CDR1 MNHNY, CDR2 SVGAGI (reference sequence). The CDR3 totals 15 residues. The CDR3 spells CASSYGGGPTDTQYF. DNA of the CDR3: TGTGCCAGCAGTTATGGCGGGGGACCCACAGATACGCAGTATTTT.

The chain employs TRBV6-5 and TRBJ1-2; TRBD1 agrees at 9 bases. Germline CDR1 reads MNHEY; CDR2 reads SVGAGI. J was trimmed by 4 bases and V by 10 bases; bases with no gene match: 7. The CDR3 contains 13 residues. CDR3 coding DNA: TGTGCCAACGAGCAGACAGGGGGCTATGGCTACACCTTC. It is translated as CANEQTGGYGYTF.

Only a few counts were recorded for this clone. V gene TRBV18 combines with J gene TRBJ1-1, with D unresolved. Trimming took off 3 bases at V and 0 bases at J, with 5 bases between the two ends. CDR1 and CDR2 from the germline V gene are KGHSH and LQKENI. CDR3 length: 13 amino acids. CDR3 coding DNA: TGTGCCAGCTCACCCGACATGAACACTGAAGCTTTCTTT. Amino acids: CASSPDMNTEAFF.

The chain recombines TRBV5-4 with TRBJ2-1; D gene uncertain. Germline CDR1 is SGHNT and CDR2 is YYREEE (reference sequence). CDR3 length equals 15 residues. The V and J ends lost 0 bases and 1 base respectively, with 8 bases between them. The CDR3, as DNA: TGTGCCAGCAGCTTGGATTCCGGGTCCTACAATGAGCAGTTCTTC. It is translated as CASSLDSGSYNEQFF.

This chain links TRBV3-1 (or the pseudogene TRBV3-2) with TRBJ2-5; maybe TRBD2 (6 bases). Trimming pared 0 bases from V and 12 bases from J, leaving 20 bases between. CDR3 length: 15 amino acids. Germline loops: CDR1 LGHDT, CDR2 YNNKEL (reference sequence). The chain's CDR3 is CASSQDTGSGGSKYF. In DNA, the CDR3 is TGTGCCAGCAGCCAAGATACCGGGAGTGGGGGGTCTAAGTACTTC.

The chain employs TRBV12-3 or TRBV12-4 and TRBJ1-1; D is unresolved. The CDR3 contains 12 residues. V was cut by 6 bases and J by 1 base, with 6 bases left in between. CDR3 nucleotide sequence: TGTGCCAGCAGGGTGGCGAACACTGAAGCTTTCTTT. As protein: CASRVANTEAFF.

V and J are TRBV9 and TRBJ2-5, with TRBD2 matching 13 bases. The CDR3 has 15 amino acids. Germline V gene sequence: CDR1 SGDLS, CDR2 YYNGEE. Trimming removed 3 bases from V and 5 bases from J; junction bases left unmatched: 4. CDR3 sequence: CASSAGLAGSETQYF. DNA of the CDR3: TGTGCCAGCAGCGCGGGACTAGCGGGGTCGGAGACCCAGTACTTC. Looking up the rest from reference TRBV9 and TRBJ2-5 gives the full variable domain: DSGVTQTPKHLITATGQRVTLRCSPRSGDLSVYWYQQSLDQGLQFLIQYYNGEERAKGNILERFSAQQFPDLHSELNLSSLELGDSALYFCASSAGLAGSETQYFGPGTRLLVL.

This clone appeared a single time. J is TRBJ1-5 and V is TRBV3-1 (or the pseudogene TRBV3-2); D unclear. This CDR3 is 12 amino acids long. Germline V CDR1 and CDR2: LGHDT, YNNKEL (reference sequence). Trimming took 4 bases from V and 7 from J, leaving 8 bases between them. The CDR3 DNA is TGTGCCAGCAGCCGCCCGGGGCAGCCCCAGCATTTT. This gives the protein CASSRPGQPQHF.

The chain carries TRBV15 and TRBJ1-2; D gene uncertain. Germline-derived CDR1 and CDR2 are LNHNV and YYDKDF (reference sequence). V was cut by 0 bases and J by 0 bases, with 8 bases left in between. This CDR3 comprises 15 residues. CDR3 in amino acids: CATSRDTSSNYGYTF. The CDR3 nucleotides are TGTGCCACCAGCAGAGATACCAGTTCTAACTATGGCTACACCTTC.

J is TRBJ2-1 and V is TRBV19; possible D gene TRBD1, 5 bases. Germline-derived CDR1 and CDR2 are LNHDA and SQIVND (reference sequence). The CDR3 consists of 13 residues. Trimming shortened V by 8 bases and J by 0 bases, and 8 bases separated the two germline ends. The CDR3 DNA is TGTGCCAGTCGACAGAGCTCCTACAATGAGCAGTTCTTC. Translated, it gives CASRQSSYNEQFF.

The gene calls are TRBV6-6 and TRBJ1-1, with D tentatively TRBD1 (5 bases). CDR1 and CDR2 (germline): MNHNY, SVGAGI (reference sequence). The CDR3 is made up of 15 amino acids. Trimming shortened V by 0 bases and J by 6 bases, and 14 bases separated the two germline ends. The CDR3, as DNA: TGTGCCAGCAGTTACTCGGCGGGACTCGGATCTGAAGCTTTCTTT. Translation: CASSYSAGLGSEAFF.

V usage is TRBV3-1 (or the pseudogene TRBV3-2) and J usage is TRBJ1-5; D not certain. Germline-derived CDR1 and CDR2 are LGHDT and YNNKEL (reference sequence). CDR3 size: 14 residues. V was shortened by 1 base and J by 0 bases, with 4 bases between the two germline ends. The CDR3 loop reads CASSQVYSNQPQHF. In DNA form, the CDR3 reads TGTGCCAGCAGCCAAGTCTATAGCAATCAGCCCCAGCATTTT.